This is a list of T cell receptor beta chains from one sample in a study of radiation and T cells in renal cell carcinoma. TCRdb's table, derived via immunoSEQ multiplex PCR, lists solely in-frame clones and lacks some. The data hold under 100,000 clones, with approximately 80% observed a single time. This material consisted of blood, taken from a patient whose treatment included radiotherapy and nephrectomy. These receptors were obtained from a man aged 45 to 65 with renal cell carcinoma. Both conserved end residues are part of each CDR3. D genes are given only for firm matches. Only some rows state a clone size, as once, few, many or a class for expanded clones.

D gene: TRBD2
V gene: TRBV29-1
J gene: TRBJ2-5
clone size: -
CDR3 DNA: TGCAGCGTTGATCTAGCGGGGGGGCTCACCGGGGAGACCCAGTACTTC
CDR3 protein: CSVDLAGGLTGETQYF

D gene: -
V gene: TRBV4-1
J gene: TRBJ2-2
clone size: -
CDR3 DNA: TGCGCCAGCAGCCAAGTGGCCGGGGGCGCGGACACCGGGGAGCTGTTTTTT
CDR3 protein: CASSQVAGGADTGELFF

D gene: TRBD2
V gene: TRBV5-1
J gene: TRBJ2-2
clone size: -
CDR3 DNA: TGCGCCAGCAGCACCCCTGGTTTTCGACTAGCGGGAACCGGGGAGCTGTTTTTT
CDR3 protein: CASSTPGFRLAGTGELFF

D gene: -
V gene: TRBV5-4
J gene: TRBJ1-3
clone size: -
CDR3 DNA: TGTGCCAGCAGGCCTGGAGGAAGCTCTGGAAACACCATATATTTT
CDR3 protein: CASRPGGSSGNTIYF

D gene: -
V gene: TRBV2
J gene: TRBJ2-5
clone size: -
CDR3 DNA: TGTGCCAGCTCCAAAGGGTGGGAAGAGACCCAGTACTTC
CDR3 protein: CASSKGWEETQYF

D gene: -
V gene: TRBV5-1
J gene: TRBJ1-4
clone size: once
CDR3 DNA: TGCGCCAGCAGCGCTCGTCCGACAGGATTTCTAAGAGCAACTAATGAAAAACTGTTTTTT
CDR3 protein: CASSARPTGFLRATNEKLFF

D gene: -
V gene: TRBV19
J gene: TRBJ1-1
clone size: -
CDR3 DNA: TGTGCCAGTAGTCCGCCCGGCAGAAAGAACACTGAAGCTTTCTTT
CDR3 protein: CASSPPGRKNTEAFF

D gene: -
V gene: TRBV7-9
J gene: TRBJ2-7
clone size: -
CDR3 DNA: TGTGCCAGCAGCCCTGACAGTTCCTACGAGCAGTACTTC
CDR3 protein: CASSPDSSYEQYF

D gene: -
V gene: TRBV7-9
J gene: TRBJ1-2
clone size: once
CDR3 DNA: TGTGCCAGCAGCTCCACGGACAGTAACTATGGCTACACCTTC
CDR3 protein: CASSSTDSNYGYTF

D gene: -
V gene: TRBV2
J gene: TRBJ2-5
clone size: -
CDR3 DNA: TGTGCCAGCAGTGAATTTACTCACCAAGAGACCCAGTACTTC
CDR3 protein: CASSEFTHQETQYF

D gene: TRBD2
V gene: TRBV9
J gene: TRBJ2-1
clone size: -
CDR3 DNA: TGTGCCAGCAGCGTAGCAACTAGCGGAAACAATGAGCAGTTCTTC
CDR3 protein: CASSVATSGNNEQFF

D gene: -
V gene: TRBV18
J gene: TRBJ1-1
clone size: once
CDR3 DNA: TGTGCCAGCTCACCGAGAAGTCGGAACACTGAAGCTTTCTTT
CDR3 protein: CASSPRSRNTEAFF